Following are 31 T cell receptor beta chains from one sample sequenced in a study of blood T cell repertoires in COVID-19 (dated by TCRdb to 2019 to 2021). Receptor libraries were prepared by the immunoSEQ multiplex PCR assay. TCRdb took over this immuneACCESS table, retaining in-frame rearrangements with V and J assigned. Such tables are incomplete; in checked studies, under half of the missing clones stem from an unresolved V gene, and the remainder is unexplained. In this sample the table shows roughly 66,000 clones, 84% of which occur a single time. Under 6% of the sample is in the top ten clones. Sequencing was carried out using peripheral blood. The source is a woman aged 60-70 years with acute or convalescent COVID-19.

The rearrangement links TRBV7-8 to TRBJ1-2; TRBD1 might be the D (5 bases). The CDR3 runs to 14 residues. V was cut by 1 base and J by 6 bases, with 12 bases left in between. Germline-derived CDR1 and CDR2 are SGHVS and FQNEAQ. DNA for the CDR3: TGTGCCAGCAGCTTAGGCGGGGGGGTCGATGGCTACACCTTC. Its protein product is CASSLGGGVDGYTF.

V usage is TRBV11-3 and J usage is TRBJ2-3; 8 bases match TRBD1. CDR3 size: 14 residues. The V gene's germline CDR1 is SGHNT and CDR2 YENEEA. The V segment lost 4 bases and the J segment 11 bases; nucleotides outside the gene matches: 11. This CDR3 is CASSWGQAQGRQYF. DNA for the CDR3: TGTGCCAGCAGCTGGGGACAGGCCCAAGGACGGCAGTATTTT.

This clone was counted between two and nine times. The CDR3 DNA follows: TGTGCCAGCAGTCAGTATGGCACTGAAGCTTTCTTT. Translation gives CASSQYGTEAFF. This chain joins TRBV6-5 and TRBJ1-1; D unresolved. V lost 5 bases and J 4 bases, leaving 8 bases between the germline ends. The CDR3 runs 12 residues. CDR1 is MNHEY and CDR2 is SVGAGI in the germline V gene.

The CDR3 protein is CASSLARTSRGDTQYF. The CDR3 bases are TGTGCCAGCAGCTTGGCTAGGACTAGCCGTGGAGATACGCAGTATTTT. The V gene is TRBV5-8, the J gene TRBJ2-3; 8 nucleotides align to TRBD2. The CDR3 extends over 16 amino acids. V lost 0 bases to trimming and J lost 5 bases; unmatched junction nucleotides: 8. The germline CDR1 and CDR2 sequences are SGHTS and YDEGEE.

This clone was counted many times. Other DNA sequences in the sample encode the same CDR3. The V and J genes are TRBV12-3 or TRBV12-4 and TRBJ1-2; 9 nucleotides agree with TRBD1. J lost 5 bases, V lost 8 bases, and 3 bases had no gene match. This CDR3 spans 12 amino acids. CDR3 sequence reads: CASGGQGYGYTF. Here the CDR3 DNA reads TGTGCCAGCGGGGGACAGGGATATGGCTACACCTTC.

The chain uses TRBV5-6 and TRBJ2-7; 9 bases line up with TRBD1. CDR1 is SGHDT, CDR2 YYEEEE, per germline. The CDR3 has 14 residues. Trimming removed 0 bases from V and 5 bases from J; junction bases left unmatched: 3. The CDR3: CASSLGDRAHEQYF. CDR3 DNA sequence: TGTGCCAGCAGCTTGGGGGACAGGGCCCACGAGCAGTACTTC.

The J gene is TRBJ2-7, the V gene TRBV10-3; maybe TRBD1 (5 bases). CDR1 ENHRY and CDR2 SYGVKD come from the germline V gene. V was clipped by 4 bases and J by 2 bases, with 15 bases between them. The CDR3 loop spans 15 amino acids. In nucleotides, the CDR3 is TGTGCCATCAGTGTTGGGGCAGGGTTGGCCTACGAGCAGTACTTC. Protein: CAISVGAGLAYEQYF.

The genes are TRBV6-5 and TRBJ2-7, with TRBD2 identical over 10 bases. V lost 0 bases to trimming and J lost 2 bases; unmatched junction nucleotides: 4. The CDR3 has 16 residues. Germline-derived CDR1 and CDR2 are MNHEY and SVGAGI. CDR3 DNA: TGTGCCAGCAGTTACTCGGCGGGACTAGCGACCTACGAGCAGTACTTC. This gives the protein CASSYSAGLATYEQYF.

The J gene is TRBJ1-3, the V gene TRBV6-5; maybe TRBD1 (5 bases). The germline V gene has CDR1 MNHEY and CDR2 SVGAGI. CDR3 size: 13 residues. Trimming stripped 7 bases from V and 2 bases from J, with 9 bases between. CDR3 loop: CASIQGAGNTIYF. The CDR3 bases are TGTGCCAGCATCCAAGGGGCTGGAAACACCATATATTTT.

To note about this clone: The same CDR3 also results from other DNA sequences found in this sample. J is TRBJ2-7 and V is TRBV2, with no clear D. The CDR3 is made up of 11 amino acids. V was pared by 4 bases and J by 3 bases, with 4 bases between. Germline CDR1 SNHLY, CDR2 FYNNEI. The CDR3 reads CASSALYEQYF. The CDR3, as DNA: TGTGCCAGCAGTGCCCTCTACGAGCAGTACTTC.

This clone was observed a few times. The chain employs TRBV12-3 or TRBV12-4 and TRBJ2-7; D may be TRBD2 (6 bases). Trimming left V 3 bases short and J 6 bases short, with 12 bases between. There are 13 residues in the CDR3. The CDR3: CASSFFLGGEQYF. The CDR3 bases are TGTGCCAGCAGTTTTTTCTTGGGGGGCGAGCAGTACTTC.

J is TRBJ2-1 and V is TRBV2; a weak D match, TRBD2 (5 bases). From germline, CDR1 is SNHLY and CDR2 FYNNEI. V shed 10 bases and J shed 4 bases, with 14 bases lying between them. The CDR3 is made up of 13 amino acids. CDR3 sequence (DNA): TGTGCCACTACGGAGGAACAGTACAATGAGCAGTTCTTC. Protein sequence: CATTEEQYNEQFF.

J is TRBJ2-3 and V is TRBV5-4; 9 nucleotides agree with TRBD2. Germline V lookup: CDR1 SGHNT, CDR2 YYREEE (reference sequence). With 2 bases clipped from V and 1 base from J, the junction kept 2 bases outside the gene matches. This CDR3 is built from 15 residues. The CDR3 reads CASSLAGGRTDTQYF. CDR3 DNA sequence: TGTGCCAGCAGCTTAGCGGGGGGCCGCACAGATACGCAGTATTTT.

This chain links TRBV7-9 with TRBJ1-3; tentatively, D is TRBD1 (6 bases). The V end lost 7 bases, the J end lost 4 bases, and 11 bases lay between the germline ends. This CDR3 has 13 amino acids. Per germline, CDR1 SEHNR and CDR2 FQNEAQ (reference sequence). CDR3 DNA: TGTGCCAGCACTAGGACAGTGGGAAACACCATATATTTT. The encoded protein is CASTRTVGNTIYF.

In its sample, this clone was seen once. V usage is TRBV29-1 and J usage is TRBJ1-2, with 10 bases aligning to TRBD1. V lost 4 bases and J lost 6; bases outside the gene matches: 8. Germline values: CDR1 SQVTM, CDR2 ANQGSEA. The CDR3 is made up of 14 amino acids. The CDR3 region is CSVGGGQGNDGYTF. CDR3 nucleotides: TGCAGCGTTGGTGGGGGACAGGGGAACGATGGCTACACCTTC. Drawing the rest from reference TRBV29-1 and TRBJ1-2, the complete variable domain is SAVISQKPSRDICQRGTSLTIQCQVDSQVTMMFWYRQQPGQSLTLIATANQGSEATYESGFVIDKFPISRPNLTFSTLTVSNMSPEDSSIYLCSVGGGQGNDGYTFGSGTRLTVV.

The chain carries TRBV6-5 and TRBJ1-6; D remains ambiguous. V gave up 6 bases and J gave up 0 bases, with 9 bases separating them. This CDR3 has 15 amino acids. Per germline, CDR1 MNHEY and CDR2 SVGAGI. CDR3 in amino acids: CASSSRSSYNSPLHF. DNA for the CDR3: TGTGCCAGCAGCAGTCGGAGCTCCTATAATTCACCCCTCCACTTT.

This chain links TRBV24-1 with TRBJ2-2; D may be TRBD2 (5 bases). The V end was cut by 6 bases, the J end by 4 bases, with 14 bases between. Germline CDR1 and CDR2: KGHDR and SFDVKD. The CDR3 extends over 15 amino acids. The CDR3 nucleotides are TGTGCCACCAGTCCGGACGGGGTGGGCACCGGGGAGCTGTTTTTT. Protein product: CATSPDGVGTGELFF.

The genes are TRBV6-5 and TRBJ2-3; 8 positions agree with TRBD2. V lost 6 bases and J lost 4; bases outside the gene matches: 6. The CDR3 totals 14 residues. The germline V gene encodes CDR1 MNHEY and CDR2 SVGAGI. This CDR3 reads CASSPGLAPDTQYF. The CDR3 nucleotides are TGTGCCAGCAGCCCCGGACTAGCACCAGATACGCAGTATTTT.

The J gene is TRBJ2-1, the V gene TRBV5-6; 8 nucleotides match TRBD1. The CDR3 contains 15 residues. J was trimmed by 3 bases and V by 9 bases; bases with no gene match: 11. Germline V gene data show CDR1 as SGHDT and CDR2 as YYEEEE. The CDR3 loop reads CATSRWTGIYNEQFF. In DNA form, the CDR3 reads TGTGCCACGAGCCGTTGGACAGGGATCTACAATGAGCAGTTCTTC.

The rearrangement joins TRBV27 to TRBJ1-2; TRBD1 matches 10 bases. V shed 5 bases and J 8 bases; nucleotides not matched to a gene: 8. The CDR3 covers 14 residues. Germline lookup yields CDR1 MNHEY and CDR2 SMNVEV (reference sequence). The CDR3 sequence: CASSPRTGGGGYTF. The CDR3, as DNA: TGTGCCAGCAGTCCCCGGACAGGGGGTGGCGGCTACACCTTC.

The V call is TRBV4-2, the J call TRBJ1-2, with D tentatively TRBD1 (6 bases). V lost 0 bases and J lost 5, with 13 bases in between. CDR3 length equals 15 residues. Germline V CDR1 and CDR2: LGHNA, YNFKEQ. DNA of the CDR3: TGTGCCAGCAGCCAAGACCGGGGGGCTGCTTATGGCTACACCTTC. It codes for CASSQDRGAAYGYTF.

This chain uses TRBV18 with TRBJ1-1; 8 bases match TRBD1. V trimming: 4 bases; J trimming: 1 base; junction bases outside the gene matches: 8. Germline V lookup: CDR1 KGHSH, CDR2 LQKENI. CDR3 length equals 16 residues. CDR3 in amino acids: CASSLSGGDRNTEAFF. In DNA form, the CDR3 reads TGTGCCAGCTCACTTTCAGGGGGCGACCGGAACACTGAAGCTTTCTTT.

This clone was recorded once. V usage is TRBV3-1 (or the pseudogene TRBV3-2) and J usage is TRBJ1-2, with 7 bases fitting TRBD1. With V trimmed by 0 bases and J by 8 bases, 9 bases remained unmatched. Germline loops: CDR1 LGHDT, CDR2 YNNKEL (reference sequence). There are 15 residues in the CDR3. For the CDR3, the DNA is TGTGCCAGCAGCCAAGAGGAAGGGACAGTAGCCGGCTACACCTTC. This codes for CASSQEEGTVAGYTF.

The chain's CDR3 is CASSLGNPGQGEAFF. In nucleotides, the CDR3 is TGCGCCAGCAGCTTGGGGAACCCGGGACAGGGTGAAGCTTTCTTT. The gene calls are TRBV5-1 and TRBJ1-1, with 9 bases fitting TRBD1. The CDR3 is 15 amino acids. V lost 0 bases, J lost 7 bases, and 7 bases stayed unmatched. The germline V gene has CDR1 SGHRS and CDR2 YFSETQ.

In DNA, the CDR3 is TGTGCCAGTACCGACACTGGACTAGCGGGGAACAATGAGCAGTTCTTC. It is translated as CASTDTGLAGNNEQFF. The V call is TRBV19, the J call TRBJ2-1; 12 nucleotides align to TRBD2. The ends lost 7 bases at V and 5 bases at J; junction bases unmatched: 9. This CDR3 has 16 residues. Germline CDR1 and CDR2: LNHDA and SQIVND (reference sequence). The whole variable domain, remainder taken from reference TRBV19 and TRBJ2-1, is DGGITQSPKYLFRKEGQNVTLSCEQNLNHDAMYWYRQDPGQGLRLIYYSQIVNDFQKGDIAEGYSVSREKKESFPLTVTSAQKNPTAFYLCASTDTGLAGNNEQFFGPGTRLTVL.

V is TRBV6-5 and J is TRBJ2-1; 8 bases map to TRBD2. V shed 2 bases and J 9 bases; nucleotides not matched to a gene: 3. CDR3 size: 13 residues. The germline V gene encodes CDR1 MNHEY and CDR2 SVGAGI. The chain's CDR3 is CASSYDLAGEQFF. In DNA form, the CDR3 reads TGTGCCAGCAGTTACGACCTAGCGGGTGAGCAGTTCTTC.

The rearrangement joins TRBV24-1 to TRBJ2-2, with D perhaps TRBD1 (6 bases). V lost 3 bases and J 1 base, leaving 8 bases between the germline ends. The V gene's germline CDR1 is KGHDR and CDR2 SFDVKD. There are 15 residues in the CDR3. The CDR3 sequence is CATSDPGQNTGELFF. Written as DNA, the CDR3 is TGTGCCACCAGTGATCCGGGACAGAACACCGGGGAGCTGTTTTTT.

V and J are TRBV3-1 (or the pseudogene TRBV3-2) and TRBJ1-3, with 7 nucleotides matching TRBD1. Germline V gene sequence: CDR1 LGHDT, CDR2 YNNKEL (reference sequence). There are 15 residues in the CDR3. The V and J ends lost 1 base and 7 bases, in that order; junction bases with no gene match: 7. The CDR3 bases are TGTGCCAGCAGCCAAGGACAGGGCCCAGGGAACACCATATATTTT. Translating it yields CASSQGQGPGNTIYF.

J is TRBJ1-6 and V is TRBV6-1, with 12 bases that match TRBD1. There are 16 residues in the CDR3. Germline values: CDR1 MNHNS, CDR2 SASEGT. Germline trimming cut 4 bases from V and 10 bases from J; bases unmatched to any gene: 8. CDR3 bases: TGTGCCAGCAGTGGTCTGGGACAGGGGGCAGGATCACCCCTCCACTTT. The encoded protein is CASSGLGQGAGSPLHF.

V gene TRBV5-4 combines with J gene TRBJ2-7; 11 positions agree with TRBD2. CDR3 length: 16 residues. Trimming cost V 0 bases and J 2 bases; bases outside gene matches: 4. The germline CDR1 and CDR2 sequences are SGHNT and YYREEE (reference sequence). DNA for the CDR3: TGTGCCAGCAGCTTGGCGGCTAGCGGGGGGACCTACGAGCAGTACTTC. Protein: CASSLAASGGTYEQYF.

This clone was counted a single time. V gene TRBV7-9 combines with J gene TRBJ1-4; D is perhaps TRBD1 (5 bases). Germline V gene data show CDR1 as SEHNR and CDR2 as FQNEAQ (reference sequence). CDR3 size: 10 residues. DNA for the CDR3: TGTGCGGGGGGGGATGAAAAACTGTTTTTT. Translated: CAGGDEKLFF.